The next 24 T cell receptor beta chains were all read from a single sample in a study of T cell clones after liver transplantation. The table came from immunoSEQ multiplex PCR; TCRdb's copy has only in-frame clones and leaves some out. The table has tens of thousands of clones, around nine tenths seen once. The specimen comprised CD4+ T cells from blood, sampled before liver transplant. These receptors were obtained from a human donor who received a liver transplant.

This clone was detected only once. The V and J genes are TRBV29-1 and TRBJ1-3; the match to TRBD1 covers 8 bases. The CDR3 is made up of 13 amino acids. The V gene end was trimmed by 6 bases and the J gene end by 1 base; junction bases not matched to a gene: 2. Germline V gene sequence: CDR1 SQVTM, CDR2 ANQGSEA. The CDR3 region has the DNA TGCAGCGTGCGGACAGGGTCTGGAAACACCATATATTTT. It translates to CSVRTGSGNTIYF.

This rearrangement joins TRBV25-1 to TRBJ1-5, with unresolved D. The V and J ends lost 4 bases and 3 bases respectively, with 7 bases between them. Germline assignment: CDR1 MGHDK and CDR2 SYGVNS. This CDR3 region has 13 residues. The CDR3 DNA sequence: TGTGCCAGCAGTGTCGGCAACAATCAGCCCCAGCATTTT. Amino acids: CASSVGNNQPQHF.

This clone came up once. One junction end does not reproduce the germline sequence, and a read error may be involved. DNA for the CDR3: TGTGCCAGCAGCGAAGGGACAGGGCTTAGCAATCAGCCCCAGCATTTT. This codes for CASSEGTGLSNQPQHF. The gene calls are TRBV6-1 and TRBJ1-5; 9 bases are a match to TRBD1. The CDR3 length is 16 residues. The germline V gene has CDR1 MNHNS and CDR2 SASEGT.

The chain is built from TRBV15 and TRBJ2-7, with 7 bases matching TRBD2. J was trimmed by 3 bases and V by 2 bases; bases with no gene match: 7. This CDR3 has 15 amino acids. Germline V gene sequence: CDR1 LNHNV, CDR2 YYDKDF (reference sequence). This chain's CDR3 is CATSRTGLRVYEQYF. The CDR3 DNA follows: TGTGCCACCAGCAGAACGGGACTACGTGTCTACGAGCAGTACTTC.

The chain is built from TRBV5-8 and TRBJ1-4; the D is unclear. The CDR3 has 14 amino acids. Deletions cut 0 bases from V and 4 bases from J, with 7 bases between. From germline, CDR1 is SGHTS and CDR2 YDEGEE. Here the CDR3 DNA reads TGTGCCAGCAGCTTGGGAGGCGTTAATGAAAAACTGTTTTTT. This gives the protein CASSLGGVNEKLFF.

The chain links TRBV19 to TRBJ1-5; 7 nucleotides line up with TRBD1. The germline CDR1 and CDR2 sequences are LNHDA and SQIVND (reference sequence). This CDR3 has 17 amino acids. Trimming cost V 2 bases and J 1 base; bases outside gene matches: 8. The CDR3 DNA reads TGTGCCAGTAGTATAATAACAGGGGCGGGCAGCAATCAGCCCCAGCATTTT. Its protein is CASSIITGAGSNQPQHF. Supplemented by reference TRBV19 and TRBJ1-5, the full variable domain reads DGGITQSPKYLFRKEGQNVTLSCEQNLNHDAMYWYRQDPGQGLRLIYYSQIVNDFQKGDIAEGYSVSREKKESFPLTVTSAQKNPTAFYLCASSIITGAGSNQPQHFGDGTRLSIL.

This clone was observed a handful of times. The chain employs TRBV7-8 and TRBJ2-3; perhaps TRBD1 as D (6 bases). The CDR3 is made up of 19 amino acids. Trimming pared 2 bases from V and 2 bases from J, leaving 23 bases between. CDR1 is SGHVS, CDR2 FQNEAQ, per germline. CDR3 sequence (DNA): TGTGCCAGCAGCTTACGGACCAAAACAGGGCAACCCCACACAGATACGCAGTATTTT. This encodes CASSLRTKTGQPHTDTQYF.

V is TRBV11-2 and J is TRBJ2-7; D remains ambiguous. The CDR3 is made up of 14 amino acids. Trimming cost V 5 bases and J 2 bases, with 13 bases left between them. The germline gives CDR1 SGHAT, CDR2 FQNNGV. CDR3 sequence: CASSNDLGPYEQYF. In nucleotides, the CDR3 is TGTGCCAGCAGCAACGACCTTGGGCCCTACGAGCAGTACTTC.

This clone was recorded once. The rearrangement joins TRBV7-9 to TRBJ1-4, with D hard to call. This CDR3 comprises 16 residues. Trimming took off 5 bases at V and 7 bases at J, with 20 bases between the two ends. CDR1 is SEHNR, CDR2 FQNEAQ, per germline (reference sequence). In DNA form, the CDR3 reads TGTGCCAGCAGCCTGGGGAGGGCTATTACCTCTGAAAAACTGTTTTTT. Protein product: CASSLGRAITSEKLFF.

The CDR3 here is CASSENQPQHF. The CDR3 region has the DNA TGTGCCAGCAGTGAAAATCAGCCCCAGCATTTT. This chain connects TRBV6-1 to TRBJ1-5; D ambiguous. Germline-derived CDR1 and CDR2 are MNHNS and SASEGT. The CDR3 loop spans 11 amino acids. Trimming took 2 bases from V and 4 from J, leaving 0 bases between them.

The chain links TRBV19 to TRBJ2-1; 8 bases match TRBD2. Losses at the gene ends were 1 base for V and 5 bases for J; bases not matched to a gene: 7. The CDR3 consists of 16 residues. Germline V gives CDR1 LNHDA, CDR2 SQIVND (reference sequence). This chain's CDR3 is CASSIGPAGENNEQFF. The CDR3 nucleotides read TGTGCCAGTAGTATAGGCCCAGCGGGAGAAAACAATGAGCAGTTCTTC.

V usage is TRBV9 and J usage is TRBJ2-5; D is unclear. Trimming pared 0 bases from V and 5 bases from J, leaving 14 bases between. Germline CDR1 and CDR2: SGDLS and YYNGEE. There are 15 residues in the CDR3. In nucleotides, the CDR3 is TGTGCCAGCAGCGTAGCGTCCCTAATATACGAGACCCAGTACTTC. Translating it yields CASSVASLIYETQYF.

CDR3 nucleotides: TGTGCCAGTAGTATAGGGGGAGGGAACTATGGCTACACCTTC. Translating it yields CASSIGGGNYGYTF. This chain connects TRBV19 to TRBJ1-2, with D unclear. The germline CDR1 and CDR2 sequences are LNHDA and SQIVND (reference sequence). Trimming cost V 1 base and J 2 bases, with 8 bases left between them. The CDR3 sequence is 14 residues long.

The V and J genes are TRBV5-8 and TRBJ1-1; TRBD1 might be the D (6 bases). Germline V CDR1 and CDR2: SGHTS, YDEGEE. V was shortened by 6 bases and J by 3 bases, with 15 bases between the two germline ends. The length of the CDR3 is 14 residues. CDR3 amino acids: CASNPMDRYTEAFF. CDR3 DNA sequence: TGTGCCAGCAACCCAATGGACAGATACACTGAAGCTTTCTTT. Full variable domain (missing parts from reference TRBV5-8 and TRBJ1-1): EAGVTQSPTHLIKTRGQQATLRCSPISGHTSVYWYQQALGLGLQFLLWYDEGEERNRGNFPPRFSGRQFPNYSSELNVNALELEDSALYLCASNPMDRYTEAFFGQGTRLTVV.

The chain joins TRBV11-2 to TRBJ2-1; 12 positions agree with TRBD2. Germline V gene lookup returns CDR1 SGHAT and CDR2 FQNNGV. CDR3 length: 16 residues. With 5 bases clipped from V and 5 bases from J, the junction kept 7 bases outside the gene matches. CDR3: CASSGGTSGPDNEQFF. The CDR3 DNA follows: TGTGCCAGCAGCGGCGGGACTAGCGGGCCCGACAATGAGCAGTTCTTC.

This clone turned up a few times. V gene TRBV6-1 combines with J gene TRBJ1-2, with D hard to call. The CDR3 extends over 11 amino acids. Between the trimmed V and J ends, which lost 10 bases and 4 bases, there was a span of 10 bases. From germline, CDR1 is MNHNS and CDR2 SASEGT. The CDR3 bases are TGTGCCATCTCTACCTCCTATGGCTACACCTTC. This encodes CAISTSYGYTF.

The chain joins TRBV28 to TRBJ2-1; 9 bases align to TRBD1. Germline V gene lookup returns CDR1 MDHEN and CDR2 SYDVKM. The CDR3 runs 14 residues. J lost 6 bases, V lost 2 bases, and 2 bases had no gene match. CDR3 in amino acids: CASSLGGQGNEQFF. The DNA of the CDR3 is TGTGCCAGCAGTTTAGGGGGACAGGGCAATGAGCAGTTCTTC.

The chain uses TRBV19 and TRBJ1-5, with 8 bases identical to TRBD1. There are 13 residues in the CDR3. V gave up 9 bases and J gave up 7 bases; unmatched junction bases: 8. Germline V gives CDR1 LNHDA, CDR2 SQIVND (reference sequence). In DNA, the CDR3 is TGTGCCAGGACTGGACAGGGCATACAGCCCCAGCATTTT. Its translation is CARTGQGIQPQHF.

CDR3 sequence: CASSFLGEQYF. In DNA, the CDR3 is TGTGCCAGCAGCTTTCTCGGCGAGCAGTACTTC. The rearrangement links TRBV7-2 to TRBJ2-7; D unclear. Trimming removed 3 bases from V and 6 bases from J, with 6 bases in between. This CDR3 spans 11 amino acids. Germline loops: CDR1 SGHTA, CDR2 FQGNSA.

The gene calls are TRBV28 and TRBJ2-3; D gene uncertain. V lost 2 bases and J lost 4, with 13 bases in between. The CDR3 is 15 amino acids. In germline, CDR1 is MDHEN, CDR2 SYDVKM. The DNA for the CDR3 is TGTGCCAGCAGTTTACGAGCTGAGTTGGCAGATACGCAGTATTTT. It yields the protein CASSLRAELADTQYF.

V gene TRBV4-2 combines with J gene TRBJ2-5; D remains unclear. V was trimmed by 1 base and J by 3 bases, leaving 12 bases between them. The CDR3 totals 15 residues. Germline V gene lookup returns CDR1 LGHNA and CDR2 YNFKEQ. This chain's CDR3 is CASSQAGSPEETQYF. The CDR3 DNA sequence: TGTGCCAGCAGCCAAGCAGGCAGTCCTGAAGAGACCCAGTACTTC.

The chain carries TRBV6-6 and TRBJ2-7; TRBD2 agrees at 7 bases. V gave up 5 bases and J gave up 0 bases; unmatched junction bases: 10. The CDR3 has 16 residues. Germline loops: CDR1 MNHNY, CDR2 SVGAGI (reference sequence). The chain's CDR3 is CASSQPSGLLSYEQYF. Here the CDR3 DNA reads TGTGCCAGCAGTCAACCTAGCGGCCTTCTCTCCTACGAGCAGTACTTC.

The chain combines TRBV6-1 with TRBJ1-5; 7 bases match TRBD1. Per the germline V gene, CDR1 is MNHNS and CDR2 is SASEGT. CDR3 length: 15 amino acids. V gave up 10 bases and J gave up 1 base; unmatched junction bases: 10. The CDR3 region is CATRDSRGSNQPQHF. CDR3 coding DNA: TGTGCCACCAGGGACTCCAGGGGGAGCAATCAGCCCCAGCATTTT.

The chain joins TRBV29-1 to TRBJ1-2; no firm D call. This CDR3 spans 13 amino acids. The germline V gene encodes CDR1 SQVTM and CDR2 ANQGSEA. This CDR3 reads CTADETVIYGYTF. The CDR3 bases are TGCACCGCAGATGAGACGGTGATATATGGCTACACCTTC.